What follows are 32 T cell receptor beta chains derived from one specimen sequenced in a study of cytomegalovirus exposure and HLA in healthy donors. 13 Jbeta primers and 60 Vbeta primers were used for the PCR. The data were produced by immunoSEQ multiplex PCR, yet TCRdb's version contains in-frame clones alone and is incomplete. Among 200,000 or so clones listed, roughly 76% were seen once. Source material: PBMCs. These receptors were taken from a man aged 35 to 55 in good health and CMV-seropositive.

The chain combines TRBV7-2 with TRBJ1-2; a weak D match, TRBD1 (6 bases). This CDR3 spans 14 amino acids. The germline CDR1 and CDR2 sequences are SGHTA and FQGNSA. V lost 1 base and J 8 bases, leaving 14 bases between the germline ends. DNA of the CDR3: TGTGCCAGCAGCTTAGAGACAGGTGTTGGAGGCTACACCTTC. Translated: CASSLETGVGGYTF. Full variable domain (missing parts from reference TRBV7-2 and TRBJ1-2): GAGVSQSPSNKVTEKGKDVELRCDPISGHTALYWYRQSLGQGLEFLIYFQGNSAPDKSGLPSDRFSAERTGGSVSTLTIQRTQQEDSAVYLCASSLETGVGGYTFGSGTRLTVV.

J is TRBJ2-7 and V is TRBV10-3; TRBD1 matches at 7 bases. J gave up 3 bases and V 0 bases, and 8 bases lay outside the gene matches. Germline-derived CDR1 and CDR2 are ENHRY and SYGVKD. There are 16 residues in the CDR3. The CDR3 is CAISESGTEGDYEQYF. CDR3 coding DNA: TGTGCCATCAGTGAGTCCGGGACAGAAGGGGACTACGAGCAGTACTTC.

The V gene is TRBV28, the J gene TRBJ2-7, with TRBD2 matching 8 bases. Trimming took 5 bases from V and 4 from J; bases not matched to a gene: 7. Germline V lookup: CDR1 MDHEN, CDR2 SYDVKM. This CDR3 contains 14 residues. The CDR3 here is CASSIGTSLYEQYF. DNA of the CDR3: TGTGCCAGCAGTATCGGGACTAGTTTGTACGAGCAGTACTTC.

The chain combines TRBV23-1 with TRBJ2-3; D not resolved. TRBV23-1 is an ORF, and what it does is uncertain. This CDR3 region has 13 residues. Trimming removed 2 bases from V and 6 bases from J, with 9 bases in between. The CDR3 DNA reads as TGCGCCAGCAGTCAAACCCCCGGGGATACGCAGTATTTT. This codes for CASSQTPGDTQYF.

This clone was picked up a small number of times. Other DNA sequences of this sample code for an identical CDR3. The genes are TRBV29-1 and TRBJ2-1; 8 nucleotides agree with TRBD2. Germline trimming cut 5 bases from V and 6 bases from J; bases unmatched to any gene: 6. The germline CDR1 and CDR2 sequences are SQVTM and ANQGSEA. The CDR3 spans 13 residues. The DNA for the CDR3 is TGCAGCGTTAGACGGGGGGGCCTCAATGAGCAGTTCTTC. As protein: CSVRRGGLNEQFF.

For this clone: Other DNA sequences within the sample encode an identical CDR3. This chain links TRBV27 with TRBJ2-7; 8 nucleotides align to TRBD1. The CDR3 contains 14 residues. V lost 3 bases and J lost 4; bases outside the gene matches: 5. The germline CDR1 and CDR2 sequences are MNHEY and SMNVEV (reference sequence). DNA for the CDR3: TGTGCCAGCAGTTTGGGGACAGGAGAATACGAGCAGTACTTC. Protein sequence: CASSLGTGEYEQYF.

The CDR3 nucleotides are TGCGCCAGCAGCTTGGTGGGGAGTCAAGGGGAGACCCAGTACTTC. It encodes CASSLVGSQGETQYF. The V and J genes are TRBV5-1 and TRBJ2-5, with a tentative D call TRBD2 (5 bases). Per germline, CDR1 SGHRS and CDR2 YFSETQ. CDR3 length equals 15 residues. The V gene lost 0 bases and the J gene lost 5 bases, with 14 bases spanning the gap.

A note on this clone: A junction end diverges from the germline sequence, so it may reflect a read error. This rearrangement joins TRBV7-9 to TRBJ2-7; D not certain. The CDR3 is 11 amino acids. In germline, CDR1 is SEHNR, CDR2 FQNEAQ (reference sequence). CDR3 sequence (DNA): TGTTCCAGCAGCTTTTTCGACGAGCAGTACTTC. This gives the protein CSSSFFDEQYF.

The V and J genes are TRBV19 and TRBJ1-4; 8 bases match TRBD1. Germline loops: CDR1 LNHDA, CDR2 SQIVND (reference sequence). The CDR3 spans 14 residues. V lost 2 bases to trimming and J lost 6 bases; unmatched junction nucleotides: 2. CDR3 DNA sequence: TGTGCCAGTAGTATACAGGGGGCTGATGAAAAACTGTTTTTT. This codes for CASSIQGADEKLFF.

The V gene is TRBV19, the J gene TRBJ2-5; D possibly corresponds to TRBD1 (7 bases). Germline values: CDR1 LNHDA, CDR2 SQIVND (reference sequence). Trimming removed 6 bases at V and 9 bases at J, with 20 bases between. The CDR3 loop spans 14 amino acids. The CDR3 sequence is CASSSTRQGGPQYF. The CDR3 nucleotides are TGTGCCAGTAGCTCGACTCGCCAGGGGGGTCCCCAGTACTTC.

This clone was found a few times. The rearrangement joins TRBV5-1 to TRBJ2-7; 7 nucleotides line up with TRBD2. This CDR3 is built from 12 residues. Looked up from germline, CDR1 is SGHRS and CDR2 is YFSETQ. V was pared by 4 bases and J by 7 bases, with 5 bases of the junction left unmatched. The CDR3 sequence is CASSGEGREQYF. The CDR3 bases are TGCGCCAGCAGCGGGGAGGGTAGGGAGCAGTACTTC.

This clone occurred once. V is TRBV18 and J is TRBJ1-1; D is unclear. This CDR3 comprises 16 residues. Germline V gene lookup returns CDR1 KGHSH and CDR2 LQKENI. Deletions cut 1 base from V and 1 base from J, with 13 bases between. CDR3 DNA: TGTGCCAGCTCACCACTGTCAGAAGTATGGAACACTGAAGCTTTCTTT. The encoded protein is CASSPLSEVWNTEAFF.

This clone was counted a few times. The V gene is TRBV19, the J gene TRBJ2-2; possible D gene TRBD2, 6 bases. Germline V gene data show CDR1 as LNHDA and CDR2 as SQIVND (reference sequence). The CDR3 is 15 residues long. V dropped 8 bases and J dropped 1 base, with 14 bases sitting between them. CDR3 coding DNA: TGTGCCAGTGAGATGTGGGGGGAGAACACCGGGGAGCTGTTTTTT. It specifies CASEMWGENTGELFF.

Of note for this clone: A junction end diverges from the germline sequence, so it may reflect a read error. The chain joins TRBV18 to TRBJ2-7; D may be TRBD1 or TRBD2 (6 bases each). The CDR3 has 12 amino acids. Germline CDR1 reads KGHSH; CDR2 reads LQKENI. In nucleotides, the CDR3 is TGTGCCAGCTCGCCACAGGGAGGACAGCAGTACTTC. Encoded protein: CASSPQGGQQYF.

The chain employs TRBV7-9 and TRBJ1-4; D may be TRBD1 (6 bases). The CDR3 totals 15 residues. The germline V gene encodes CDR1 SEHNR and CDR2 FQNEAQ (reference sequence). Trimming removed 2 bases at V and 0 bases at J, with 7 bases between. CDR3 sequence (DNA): TGTGCCAGCAGCTTAAAGGGGGCAACTAATGAAAAACTGTTTTTT. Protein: CASSLKGATNEKLFF.

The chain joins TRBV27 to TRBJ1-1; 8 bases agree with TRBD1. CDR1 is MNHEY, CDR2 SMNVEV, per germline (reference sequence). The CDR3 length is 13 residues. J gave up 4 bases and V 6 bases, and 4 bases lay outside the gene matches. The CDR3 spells CASSETGGTEAFF. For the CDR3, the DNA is TGTGCCAGCAGCGAAACAGGGGGCACTGAAGCTTTCTTT.

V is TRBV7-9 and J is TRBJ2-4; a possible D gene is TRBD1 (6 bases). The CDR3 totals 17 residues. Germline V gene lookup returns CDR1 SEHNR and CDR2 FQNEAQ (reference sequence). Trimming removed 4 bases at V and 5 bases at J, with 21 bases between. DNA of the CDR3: TGTGCCAGCAGCTCAACAGGGTGGGGAGTTTCCGAAAACATTCAGTACTTC. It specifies CASSSTGWGVSENIQYF.

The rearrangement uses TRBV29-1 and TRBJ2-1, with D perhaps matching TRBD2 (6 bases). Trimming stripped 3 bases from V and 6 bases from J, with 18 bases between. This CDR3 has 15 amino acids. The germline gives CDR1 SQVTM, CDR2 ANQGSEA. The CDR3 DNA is TGCAGCGTTGAGTTACGCCTGGCGGGGTCCAATGAGCAGTTCTTC. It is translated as CSVELRLAGSNEQFF.

The CDR3 spells CASSESGTLGYTF. Here the CDR3 DNA reads TGTGCCAGCAGTGAGAGCGGGACTCTAGGCTACACCTTC. The chain couples TRBV6-1 to TRBJ1-2, with D perhaps matching TRBD1 (5 bases). V shed 3 bases and J shed 8 bases, with 13 bases lying between them. Germline-derived CDR1 and CDR2 are MNHNS and SASEGT. CDR3 length: 13 residues.

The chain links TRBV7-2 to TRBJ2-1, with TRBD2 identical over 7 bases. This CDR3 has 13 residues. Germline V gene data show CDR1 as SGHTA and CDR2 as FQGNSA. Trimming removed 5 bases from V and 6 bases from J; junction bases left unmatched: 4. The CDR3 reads CASSLGTINEQFF. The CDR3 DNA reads TGTGCCAGCAGCCTAGGGACTATCAATGAGCAGTTCTTC.

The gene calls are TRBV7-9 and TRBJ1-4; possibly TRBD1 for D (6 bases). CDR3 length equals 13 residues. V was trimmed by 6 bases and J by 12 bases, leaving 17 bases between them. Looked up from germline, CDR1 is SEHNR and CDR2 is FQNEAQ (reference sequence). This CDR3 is CASRGGPQLQLFF. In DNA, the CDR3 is TGTGCCAGCAGAGGGGGACCACAACTCCAACTGTTTTTT.

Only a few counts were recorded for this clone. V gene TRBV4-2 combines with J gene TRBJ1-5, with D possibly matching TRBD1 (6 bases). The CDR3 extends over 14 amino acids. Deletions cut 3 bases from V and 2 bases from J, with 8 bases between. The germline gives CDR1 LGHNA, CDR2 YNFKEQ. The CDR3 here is CASSQYRGNQPQHF. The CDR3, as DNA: TGTGCCAGCAGCCAGTACAGGGGCAATCAGCCCCAGCATTTT.

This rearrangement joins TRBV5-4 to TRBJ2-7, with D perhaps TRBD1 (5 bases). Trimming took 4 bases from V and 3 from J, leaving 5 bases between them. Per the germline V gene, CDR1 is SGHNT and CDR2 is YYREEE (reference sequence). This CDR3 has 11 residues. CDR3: CASSQGYEQYF. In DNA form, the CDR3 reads TGTGCCAGCAGCCAGGGCTACGAGCAGTACTTC. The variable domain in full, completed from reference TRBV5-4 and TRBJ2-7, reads ETGVTQSPTHLIKTRGQQVTLRCSSQSGHNTVSWYQQALGQGPQFIFQYYREEENGRGNFPPRFSGLQFPNYSSELNVNALELDDSALYLCASSQGYEQYFGPGTRLTVT.

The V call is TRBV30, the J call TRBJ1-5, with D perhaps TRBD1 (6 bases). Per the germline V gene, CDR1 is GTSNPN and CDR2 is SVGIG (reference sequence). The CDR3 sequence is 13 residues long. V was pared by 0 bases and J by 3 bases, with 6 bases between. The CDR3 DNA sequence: TGTGCCTGGAGTGTGGGGGCCAATCAGCCCCAGCATTTT. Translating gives CAWSVGANQPQHF.

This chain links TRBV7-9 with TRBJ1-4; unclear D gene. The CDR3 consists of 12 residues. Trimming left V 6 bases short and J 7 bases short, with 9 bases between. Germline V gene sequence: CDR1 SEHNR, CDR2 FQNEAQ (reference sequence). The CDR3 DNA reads TGTGCCAGCAGTCCCGAGGCTGAAAAACTGTTTTTT. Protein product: CASSPEAEKLFF.

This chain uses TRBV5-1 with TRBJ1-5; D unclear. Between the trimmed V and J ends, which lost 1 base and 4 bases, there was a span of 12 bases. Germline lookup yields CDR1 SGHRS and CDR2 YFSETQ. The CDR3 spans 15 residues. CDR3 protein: CASSLRGQTNQPQHF. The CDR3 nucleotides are TGCGCCAGCAGCTTGCGGGGTCAGACAAATCAGCCCCAGCATTTT.

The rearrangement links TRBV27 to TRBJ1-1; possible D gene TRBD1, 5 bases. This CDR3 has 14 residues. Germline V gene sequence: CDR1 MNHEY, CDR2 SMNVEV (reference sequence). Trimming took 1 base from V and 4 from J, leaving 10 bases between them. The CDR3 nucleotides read TGTGCCAGCAGTTTATTTGGCGGGACCACTGAAGCTTTCTTT. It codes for CASSLFGGTTEAFF.

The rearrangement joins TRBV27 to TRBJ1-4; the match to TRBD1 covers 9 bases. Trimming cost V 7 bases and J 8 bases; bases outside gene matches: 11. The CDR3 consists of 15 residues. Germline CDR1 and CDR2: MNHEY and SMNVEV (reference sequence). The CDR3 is CASTQGAQTGEKLFF. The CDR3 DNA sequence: TGTGCCAGCACACAGGGGGCCCAAACCGGAGAAAAACTGTTTTTT.

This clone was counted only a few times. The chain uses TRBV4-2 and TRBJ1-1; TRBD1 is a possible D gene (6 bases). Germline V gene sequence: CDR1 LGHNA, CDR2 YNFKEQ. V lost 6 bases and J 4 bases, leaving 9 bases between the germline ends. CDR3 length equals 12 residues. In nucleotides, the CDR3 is TGTGCCAGCAGGGCGGACAGCACTGAAGCTTTCTTT. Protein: CASRADSTEAFF.

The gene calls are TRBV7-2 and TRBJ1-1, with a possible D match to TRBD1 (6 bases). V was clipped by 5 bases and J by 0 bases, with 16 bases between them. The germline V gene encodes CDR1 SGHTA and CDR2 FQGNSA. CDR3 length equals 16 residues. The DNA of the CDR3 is TGTGCCAGCAGCAGGCCAGGGGTGGGAATGAACACTGAAGCTTTCTTT. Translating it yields CASSRPGVGMNTEAFF.

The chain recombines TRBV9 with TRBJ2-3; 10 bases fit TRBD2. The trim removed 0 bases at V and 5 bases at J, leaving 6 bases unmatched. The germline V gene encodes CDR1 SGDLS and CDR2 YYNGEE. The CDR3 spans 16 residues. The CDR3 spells CASSVESGGEVDTQYF. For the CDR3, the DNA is TGTGCCAGCAGCGTAGAAAGCGGGGGGGAGGTAGATACGCAGTATTTT.

CDR3 protein: CASSLFGGTDTQYF. The CDR3 bases are TGTGCCAGCAGTTTATTCGGGGGCACAGATACGCAGTATTTT. This chain uses TRBV27 with TRBJ2-3; D is perhaps TRBD2 (5 bases). The CDR3 length is 14 residues. The germline V gene encodes CDR1 MNHEY and CDR2 SMNVEV (reference sequence). Between the trimmed V and J ends, which lost 1 base and 1 base, there was a span of 6 bases.